Below, 5 T cell receptor beta chains from the same sample are listed, as sequenced in a study of human T cells and chemical hapten exposure. TCRdb called the RACE reads again in MiXCR, with one record for every CDR3 protein. The data hold roughly 260,000 distinct CDR3 sequences, with about 9% observed a single time. Sample time point: pre-sensitization, week 0. Treatment here: therapeutic diphenylcyclopropenone sensitization with weekly scalp DPC. The material was whole blood, obtained in connection with sensitization to the hapten diphenylcyclopropenone (DPC). The receptor source for this set is a woman in her thirties or forties with alopecia areata. Some clones in this sample may be carry-over from other donors' samples.

This clonotype was observed at least ten times. This chain connects TRBV28 to TRBJ1-2, with 8 positions matching TRBD1. CDR3 size: 16 residues. Germline CDR1 MDHEN, CDR2 SYDVKM. The trim removed 3 bases at V and 4 bases at J, leaving 10 bases unmatched. CDR3: CASSLLDRAFLYGYTF. The CDR3 nucleotides are TGTGCCAGCAGTTTGTTGGACAGGGCCTTCCTCTATGGCTACACCTTC.

The chain links TRBV11-2 to TRBJ2-3; D may be TRBD2 (5 bases). Germline loops: CDR1 SGHAT, CDR2 FQNNGV. Trimming pared 0 bases from V and 8 bases from J, leaving 9 bases between. The CDR3 runs 13 residues. The DNA for the CDR3 is TGTGCCAGCAGCTTAGAGCCGGGATCTACGCAGTATTTT. Translation: CASSLEPGSTQYF.

This clonotype occurred once. The chain joins TRBV5-1 to TRBJ1-1; TRBD1 is a possible D gene (5 bases). Germline V gene data show CDR1 as SGHRS and CDR2 as YFSETQ. The CDR3 consists of 12 residues. Trimming removed 0 bases at V and 11 bases at J, with 11 bases between. The CDR3 DNA follows: TGCGCCAGCAGCTTGGAGGGACTGGGGGCTTTCTTT. This sequence encodes CASSLEGLGAFF.

The J gene is TRBJ1-4, the V gene TRBV7-2; D unresolved. Deletions cut 0 bases from V and 0 bases from J, with 8 bases between. Germline assignment: CDR1 SGHTA and CDR2 FQGNSA. The CDR3 extends over 16 amino acids. The CDR3 loop reads CASSLAGLATNEKLFF. CDR3 coding DNA: TGTGCCAGCAGCTTAGCAGGACTAGCAACTAATGAAAAACTGTTTTTT.

On this clonotype itself: One end of the junction varies from germline; a read error may be responsible. The chain uses TRBV7-2 and TRBJ1-1; no reliable D call. Germline CDR1 SGHTA, CDR2 FQGNSA. The CDR3 is made up of 13 amino acids. The CDR3 spells CAGRSHRNTEAFF. CDR3 DNA: TGTGCCGGCAGATCACACAGGAACACTGAAGCTTTCTTT.